This T cell receptor (beta chain) was sequenced during a study of control samples from healthy donors and cancer patients. Assay used: immunoSEQ multiplex PCR; TCRdb lists only in-frame clones, some missing. The table records some 100,000 clones, more than 85% of them present only once. The CDR3 is made up of 15 amino acids. The germline CDR1 and CDR2 sequences are SEHNR and FQNEAQ (reference sequence). V lost 5 bases, J lost 11 bases, and 19 bases lay in between. The origin of this receptor is a woman aged 45 to 65 in good health. The V gene is TRBV7-9, the J gene TRBJ1-6; possible D gene TRBD1, 5 bases. The material sequenced was blood. This CDR3 is CASSPPGPSRPPLHF. Written as DNA, the CDR3 is TGTGCCAGCAGCCCACCGGGGCCAAGTAGGCCACCCCTCCACTTT.